This T cell receptor (beta chain) was observed in a study of cytomegalovirus exposure and HLA in healthy donors. Study-wide findings and caveats: TCR beta chains numbering more than 150 were designated cytomegalovirus-associated. The analysis excluded some indistinguishable V segments, including TRBV6-2 and TRBV6-3.

About this clone itself: Its antigen is currently unknown.

The CDR3 is 14 residues long. CDR1 and CDR2 from the germline V gene are LNHDA and SQIVND (reference sequence). Trimming removed 9 bases from V and 7 bases from J, with 21 bases in between. It was with 60 Vbeta and 13 Jbeta primers that the PCR ran. How the authors handled the data: Unique TCR beta chains totaled some 88 million in a later count, with approximately 11 million of them shared. TCRdb's copy holds only in-frame clones and misses some; the assay was immunoSEQ multiplex PCR. The D gene and trimming were derived from the DNA, and the V and J assignments and clone size from that table. The sample comprises more than 85,000 clones, 65% to 80% of which are singletons, and over 3.5% rests with the top ten.

The chain employs TRBV19 and TRBJ2-5, with a weak D call TRBD2 (5 bases). The material sequenced was PBMCs. This sequence was found in a woman aged 50 to 60 in good health and CMV-seropositive. The CDR3 bases are TGTGCCAGCACAAGGGAGTTCGACCTTGGGACCCAGTACTTC. Protein product: CASTREFDLGTQYF.